Below are 28 T cell receptor beta chains sequenced from a single sample in a study of cytomegalovirus exposure and HLA in healthy donors (dated by TCRdb to about 2017). Libraries were constructed by the immunoSEQ multiplex PCR assay. TCRdb limited this immuneACCESS table to in-frame rearrangements with V and J called. A share of clones is missing; checked studies link under half to unresolved V genes, and the rest is unexplained. Recorded for this sample are around 120,000 clones; about 85% of them occurred a single time. Around 4.5% of the sample belongs to the ten largest clones. Sequenced input: PBMCs. These TCRs come from a man younger than 30 in good health and CMV-seropositive.

This sequence joins TRBV9 and TRBJ2-3; 9 nucleotides line up with TRBD1. The CDR3 has 16 amino acids. Trimming removed 3 bases from V and 8 bases from J; junction bases left unmatched: 13. The germline gives CDR1 SGDLS, CDR2 YYNGEE. The CDR3 region is CASSALDRGRQGTQYF. Here the CDR3 DNA reads TGTGCCAGCAGCGCGTTGGACAGGGGACGGCAAGGTACGCAGTATTTT. Drawing the rest from reference TRBV9 and TRBJ2-3, the complete variable domain is DSGVTQTPKHLITATGQRVTLRCSPRSGDLSVYWYQQSLDQGLQFLIQYYNGEERAKGNILERFSAQQFPDLHSELNLSSLELGDSALYFCASSALDRGRQGTQYFGPGTRLTVL.

This clone appeared a single time. The rearrangement uses TRBV10-3 and TRBJ2-1; the match to TRBD2 covers 7 bases. Trimming at V came to 9 bases and at J to 9 bases, leaving 14 bases not matched to a gene. The V gene's germline CDR1 is ENHRY and CDR2 SYGVKD. The CDR3 consists of 14 residues. The CDR3 here is CAMGPAGEKGEQFF. CDR3 nucleotides: TGTGCCATGGGGCCGGCGGGGGAAAAAGGTGAGCAGTTCTTC.

The chain couples TRBV4-1 to TRBJ2-7, with 10 bases that match TRBD1. CDR3 length equals 17 residues. The germline V gene encodes CDR1 MGHRA and CDR2 YSYEKL. The V and J ends lost 1 base and 7 bases, in that order; junction bases with no gene match: 13. Here the CDR3 reads CASSQAGSGTGAFEQYF. The DNA of the CDR3 is TGCGCCAGCAGCCAAGCCGGGTCCGGGACAGGGGCTTTTGAGCAGTACTTC.

The chain recombines TRBV18 with TRBJ1-1; no definite D call. CDR3 length equals 15 residues. Trimming stripped 2 bases from V and 2 bases from J, with 12 bases between. Germline CDR1 KGHSH, CDR2 LQKENI. The CDR3 region is CASSPIGASNTEAFF. CDR3 DNA sequence: TGTGCCAGCTCACCAATCGGAGCCAGCAACACTGAAGCTTTCTTT.

The V gene is TRBV14, the J gene TRBJ2-5; 7 nucleotides line up with TRBD2. The CDR3 has 15 amino acids. The germline V gene encodes CDR1 SGHDN and CDR2 FVKESK. Trimming removed 0 bases from V and 2 bases from J; junction bases left unmatched: 3. In nucleotides, the CDR3 is TGTGCCAGCAGCCAAGACAGGACTAGACAAGAGACCCAGTACTTC. Protein: CASSQDRTRQETQYF.

This chain connects TRBV7-9 to TRBJ2-7, with D possibly being TRBD1 (5 bases). The germline V and J ends were trimmed by 0 bases and 0 bases, with 12 bases remaining between them. The CDR3 runs 16 residues. CDR1 SEHNR and CDR2 FQNEAQ come from the germline V gene (reference sequence). In DNA, the CDR3 is TGTGCCAGCAGCTTAGCCATTAGGGGCAGCTCCTACGAGCAGTACTTC. This encodes CASSLAIRGSSYEQYF. Full variable domain (outside the CDR3, taken from reference TRBV7-9 and TRBJ2-7): DTGVSQNPRHKITKRGQNVTFRCDPISEHNRLYWYRQTLGQGPEFLTYFQNEAQLEKSRLLSDRFSAERPKGSFSTLEIQRTEQGDSAMYLCASSLAIRGSSYEQYFGPGTRLTVT.

The chain recombines TRBV21-1 with TRBJ2-5; TRBD1 was called by the table and not checked on the DNA. TRBV21-1 is a pseudogene segment. The CDR3 extends over 13 amino acids. Here the CDR3 DNA reads TGTGCCAGCAGGTTACAGGAACAAGAGACCCAGTACTTC. Its protein product is CASRLQEQETQYF.

The rearrangement joins TRBV10-3 to TRBJ1-3, with unresolved D. Trimming cost V 6 bases and J 2 bases, with 11 bases left between them. This CDR3 spans 14 amino acids. CDR1 and CDR2 from the germline V gene are ENHRY and SYGVKD. In DNA form, the CDR3 reads TGTGCCATCAGCCCCCAGGTGACTGGAAACACCATATATTTT. Translated, it gives CAISPQVTGNTIYF.

This sequence joins TRBV7-2 and TRBJ2-1; D is possibly TRBD2 (5 bases). The V end was cut by 7 bases, the J end by 4 bases, with 8 bases between. The germline V gene has CDR1 SGHTA and CDR2 FQGNSA. This CDR3 comprises 12 residues. The CDR3 nucleotides are TGTGCCAGCACCCCGGGGTACAATGAGCAGTTCTTC. Translation: CASTPGYNEQFF.

The gene calls are TRBV7-2 and TRBJ2-7; 10 bases are shared with TRBD2. V lost 5 bases and J lost 1; bases outside the gene matches: 5. This CDR3 is 15 amino acids long. Germline V gene sequence: CDR1 SGHTA, CDR2 FQGNSA. The CDR3 nucleotides are TGTGCCAGCAGCGCCGCTAGCGGGGGTTCCTACGAGCAGTACTTC. Translation gives CASSAASGGSYEQYF.

As concerns this clone: Other DNA variants within this sample encode the same CDR3. The chain recombines TRBV20-1 with TRBJ1-1; D is perhaps TRBD1 (5 bases). Trimming stripped 3 bases from V and 8 bases from J, with 10 bases between. The CDR3 is made up of 11 amino acids. CDR1 is DFQATT and CDR2 is SNEGSKA in the germline V gene (reference sequence). The CDR3 here is CSASRGTEAFF. DNA of the CDR3: TGCAGTGCTAGCCGGGGGACCGAAGCTTTCTTT.

This clone was counted between two and nine times. This chain uses TRBV7-8 with TRBJ1-2, with 9 nucleotides matching TRBD1. Germline V gene sequence: CDR1 SGHVS, CDR2 FQNEAQ. The CDR3 runs 13 residues. The V and J ends lost 5 bases and 11 bases, in that order; junction bases with no gene match: 9. The DNA for the CDR3 is TGTGCCAGCAGCCCCCAGACAGGGGGTGGTTACACCTTC. Protein product: CASSPQTGGGYTF.

The chain joins TRBV10-3 to TRBJ2-7, with 8 bases that match TRBD2. This CDR3 is built from 15 residues. Trimming cost V 11 bases and J 2 bases; bases outside gene matches: 14. The germline CDR1 and CDR2 sequences are ENHRY and SYGVKD. The CDR3: CAVREGTHIPYEQYF. CDR3 DNA sequence: TGTGCCGTTCGGGAGGGGACCCACATTCCCTACGAGCAGTACTTC.

This clone was seen only once. The gene calls are TRBV28 and TRBJ1-1, with D uncertain. With 5 bases removed from V and 5 bases from J, the gap between germline ends came to 9 bases. Germline V gene data show CDR1 as MDHEN and CDR2 as SYDVKM. The CDR3 is 12 amino acids. CDR3 amino acids: CASSRAGTEAFF. CDR3 nucleotide sequence: TGTGCCAGCAGTCGAGCGGGGACTGAAGCTTTCTTT.

This clone was picked up one time. This sequence joins TRBV7-8 and TRBJ1-2, with no clear D. V lost 0 bases and J lost 4, with 12 bases in between. The CDR3 runs 15 residues. Germline assignment: CDR1 SGHVS and CDR2 FQNEAQ. CDR3 sequence (DNA): TGTGCCAGCAGCTTAGCGGGTCCCAGAGGCTATGGCTACACCTTC. Its translation: CASSLAGPRGYGYTF.

This chain joins TRBV6-6 and TRBJ1-3; 8 bases agree with TRBD1. The CDR3 length is 13 residues. Losses at the gene ends were 8 bases for V and 2 bases for J; bases not matched to a gene: 2. In germline, CDR1 is MNHNY, CDR2 SVGAGI (reference sequence). The CDR3 bases are TGTGCCAGCCTGGGACAGGCTGGAAACACCATATATTTT. Encoded protein: CASLGQAGNTIYF.

This clone was counted only a few times. The CDR3 DNA reads TGTGCTAGTGGTTTACAGATCATGAACACTGAAGCTTTCTTT. This codes for CASGLQIMNTEAFF. The gene calls are TRBV12-5 and TRBJ1-1, with unresolved D. The germline V and J ends were trimmed by 3 bases and 0 bases, with 8 bases remaining between them. Germline-derived CDR1 and CDR2 are LGHNT and FRNRAP. This CDR3 is 14 amino acids long. The full variable domain, with the rest looked up from reference TRBV12-5 and TRBJ1-1, is DARVTQTPRHKVTEMGQEVTMRCQPILGHNTVFWYRQTMMQGLELLAYFRNRAPLDDSGMPKDRFSAEMPDATLATLKIQPSEPRDSAVYFCASGLQIMNTEAFFGQGTRLTVV.

The chain uses TRBV10-2 and TRBJ1-1; unclear D gene. The V and J ends lost 6 bases and 5 bases respectively, with 22 bases between them. The CDR3 totals 16 residues. Germline loops: CDR1 WSHSY, CDR2 SAAADI. DNA for the CDR3: TGCGCCAGCAGGTTTTATTCGGCGGGATTAGGGACTGAAGCTTTCTTT. Translated, it gives CASRFYSAGLGTEAFF.

The V and J genes are TRBV6-1 and TRBJ2-3, with D possibly TRBD1 on 5 matching bases. Germline V lookup: CDR1 MNHNS, CDR2 SASEGT. CDR3 length: 15 residues. Trimming stripped 6 bases from V and 2 bases from J, with 15 bases between. CDR3 protein: CASRLQGPATDTQYF. The CDR3, as DNA: TGTGCCAGCAGGCTGCAGGGTCCTGCCACAGATACGCAGTATTTT.

The sample holds one count of this clone. The chain joins TRBV7-8 to TRBJ1-1, with a tentative D call TRBD1 (6 bases). This CDR3 region has 15 residues. The V and J ends lost 1 base and 4 bases respectively, with 13 bases between them. Germline V gene lookup returns CDR1 SGHVS and CDR2 FQNEAQ. CDR3 protein: CASSLEAGASTEAFF. The CDR3 nucleotides are TGTGCCAGCAGCTTAGAGGCGGGGGCAAGCACTGAAGCTTTCTTT.

CDR3 bases: TGTGCCAGTGGACCAGGGACTGAAGCTTTCTTT. It translates to CASGPGTEAFF. The chain employs TRBV19 and TRBJ1-1; TRBD1 is a possible D gene (5 bases). The CDR3 spans 11 residues. Germline-derived CDR1 and CDR2 are LNHDA and SQIVND (reference sequence). Deletions cut 8 bases from V and 5 bases from J, with 9 bases between. Full variable domain (missing parts from reference TRBV19 and TRBJ1-1): DGGITQSPKYLFRKEGQNVTLSCEQNLNHDAMYWYRQDPGQGLRLIYYSQIVNDFQKGDIAEGYSVSREKKESFPLTVTSAQKNPTAFYLCASGPGTEAFFGQGTRLTVV.

The chain carries TRBV28 and TRBJ2-5; 8 nucleotides line up with TRBD2. The germline V gene has CDR1 MDHEN and CDR2 SYDVKM. V lost 11 bases and J lost 5; bases outside the gene matches: 13. The CDR3 contains 14 residues. CDR3 in DNA: TGTGCCCTGGGGCTCGGCGGGGGGCGTGAGACCCAGTACTTC. As protein: CALGLGGGRETQYF.

The CDR3 reads CASSIDGRSQPQHF. The CDR3 DNA sequence: TGTGCCAGTAGTATAGATGGCCGTTCTCAGCCCCAGCATTTT. The V and J genes are TRBV19 and TRBJ1-5, with D hard to call. CDR3 size: 14 residues. The germline CDR1 and CDR2 sequences are LNHDA and SQIVND (reference sequence). V shed 0 bases and J shed 6 bases, with 9 bases lying between them.

The gene calls are TRBV7-6 and TRBJ2-2, with D perhaps matching TRBD2 (6 bases). Germline CDR1 SGHVS, CDR2 FNYEAQ. This CDR3 has 13 amino acids. V lost 5 bases to trimming and J lost 9 bases, with 13 bases between them. DNA for the CDR3: TGTGCCAGCAGCCCAGTGGAGGGACGGGAGCTGTTTTTT. This translates into CASSPVEGRELFF.

The CDR3 nucleotides are TGCGCCAGCAGCCGAATCCCGGGACAGGGTTACGAGCAGTACTTC. This codes for CASSRIPGQGYEQYF. This sequence joins TRBV4-3 and TRBJ2-7, with 9 bases fitting TRBD1. Trimming took 4 bases from V and 4 from J; bases not matched to a gene: 8. Looked up from germline, CDR1 is LGHNA and CDR2 is YSLEER. This CDR3 is 15 amino acids long.

The V and J genes are TRBV6-5 and TRBJ2-7; D is ambiguous. This CDR3 spans 13 amino acids. Germline V gives CDR1 MNHEY, CDR2 SVGAGI. V was cut by 6 bases and J by 1 base, with 10 bases left in between. The CDR3 DNA reads as TGTGCCAGCAGGGGCAAGGAATCCTACGAGCAGTACTTC. This gives the protein CASRGKESYEQYF.

V gene TRBV6-1 combines with J gene TRBJ2-6, with 8 nucleotides matching TRBD1. Germline CDR1 reads MNHNS; CDR2 reads SASEGT. The CDR3 loop spans 15 amino acids. Trimming took 3 bases from V and 3 from J; bases not matched to a gene: 1. CDR3 residues: CASSETGDGANVLTF. In DNA form, the CDR3 reads TGTGCCAGCAGTGAGACAGGGGATGGGGCCAACGTCCTGACTTTC.

The V call is TRBV6-4, the J call TRBJ1-1, with TRBD1 matching 8 bases. The CDR3 contains 14 residues. The V segment lost 5 bases and the J segment 1 base; nucleotides outside the gene matches: 3. CDR1 and CDR2 (germline): MRHNA, SNTAGT. In DNA form, the CDR3 reads TGTGCCAGCAGTCCGGGACAGGAGAACACTGAAGCTTTCTTT. It encodes CASSPGQENTEAFF.